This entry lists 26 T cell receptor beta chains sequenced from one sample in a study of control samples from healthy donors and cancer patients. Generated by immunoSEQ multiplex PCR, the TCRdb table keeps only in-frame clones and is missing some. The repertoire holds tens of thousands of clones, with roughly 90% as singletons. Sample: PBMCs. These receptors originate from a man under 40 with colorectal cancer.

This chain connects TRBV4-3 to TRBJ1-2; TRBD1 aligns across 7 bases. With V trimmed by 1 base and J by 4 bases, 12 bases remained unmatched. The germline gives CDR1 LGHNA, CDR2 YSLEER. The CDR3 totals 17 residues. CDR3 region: CASSQGGTGVGGYGYTF. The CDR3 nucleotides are TGCGCCAGCAGCCAAGGAGGAACAGGGGTTGGCGGCTATGGCTACACCTTC.

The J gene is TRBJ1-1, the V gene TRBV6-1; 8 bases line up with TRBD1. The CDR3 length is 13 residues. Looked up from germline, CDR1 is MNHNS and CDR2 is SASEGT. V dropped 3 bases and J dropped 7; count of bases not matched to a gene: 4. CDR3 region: CASSDPGQVEAFF. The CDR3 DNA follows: TGTGCCAGCAGTGATCCGGGACAGGTTGAAGCTTTCTTT.

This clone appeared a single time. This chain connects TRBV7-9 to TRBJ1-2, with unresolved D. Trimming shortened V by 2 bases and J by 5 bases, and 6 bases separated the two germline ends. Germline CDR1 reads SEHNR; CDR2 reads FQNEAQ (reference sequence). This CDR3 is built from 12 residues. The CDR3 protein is CASSLTQYGYTF. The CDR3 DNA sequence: TGTGCCAGCAGCTTAACACAGTATGGCTACACCTTC.

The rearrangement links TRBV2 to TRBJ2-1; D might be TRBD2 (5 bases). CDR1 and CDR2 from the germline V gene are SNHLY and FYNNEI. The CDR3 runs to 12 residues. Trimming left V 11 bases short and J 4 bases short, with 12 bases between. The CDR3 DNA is TGTGCCGCCGTCGGGGAGTACAATGAGCAGTTCTTC. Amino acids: CAAVGEYNEQFF.

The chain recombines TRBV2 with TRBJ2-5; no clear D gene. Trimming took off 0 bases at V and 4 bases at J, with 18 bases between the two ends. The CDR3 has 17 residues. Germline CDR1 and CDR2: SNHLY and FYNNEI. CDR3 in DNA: TGTGCCAGCAGTGAAGCGCCCATCGTGGGTCTTCTAGAGACCCAGTACTTC. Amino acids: CASSEAPIVGLLETQYF.

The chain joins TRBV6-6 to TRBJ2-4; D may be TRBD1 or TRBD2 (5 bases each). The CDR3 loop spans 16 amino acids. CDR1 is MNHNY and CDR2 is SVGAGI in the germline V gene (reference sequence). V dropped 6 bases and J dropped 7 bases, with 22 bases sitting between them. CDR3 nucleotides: TGTGCCAGCAGACCTAGGACACCTAGCCCTTCGAACATTCAGTACTTC. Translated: CASRPRTPSPSNIQYF.

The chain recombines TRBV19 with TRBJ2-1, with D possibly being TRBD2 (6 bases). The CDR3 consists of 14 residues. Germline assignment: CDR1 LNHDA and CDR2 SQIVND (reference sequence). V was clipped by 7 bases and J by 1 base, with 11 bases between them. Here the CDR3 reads CASTGVGSYNEQFF. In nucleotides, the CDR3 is TGTGCCAGTACGGGGGTGGGGTCCTACAATGAGCAGTTCTTC.

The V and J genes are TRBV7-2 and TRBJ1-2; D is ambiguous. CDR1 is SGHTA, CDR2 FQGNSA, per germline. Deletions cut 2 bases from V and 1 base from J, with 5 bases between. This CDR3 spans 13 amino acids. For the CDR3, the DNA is TGTGCCAGCAGCTTATGGCGTAACTATGGCTACACCTTC. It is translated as CASSLWRNYGYTF. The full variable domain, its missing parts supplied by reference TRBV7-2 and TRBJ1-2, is GAGVSQSPSNKVTEKGKDVELRCDPISGHTALYWYRQSLGQGLEFLIYFQGNSAPDKSGLPSDRFSAERTGGSVSTLTIQRTQQEDSAVYLCASSLWRNYGYTFGSGTRLTVV.

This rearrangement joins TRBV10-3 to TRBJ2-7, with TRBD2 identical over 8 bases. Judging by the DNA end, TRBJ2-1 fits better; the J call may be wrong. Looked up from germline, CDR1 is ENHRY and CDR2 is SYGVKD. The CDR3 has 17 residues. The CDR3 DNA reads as TGTGCCATCAGTGAGTCAGGGTCCATAGCGGGATCAAAGGAGCAGTTCTTC. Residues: CAISESGSIAGSKEQFF.

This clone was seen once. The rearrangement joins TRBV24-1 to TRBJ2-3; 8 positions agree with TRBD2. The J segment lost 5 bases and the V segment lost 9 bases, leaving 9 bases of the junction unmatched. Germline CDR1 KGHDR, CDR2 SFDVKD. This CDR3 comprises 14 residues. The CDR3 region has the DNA TGTGCCACCGCTACAGCGGGGGAGGTAGATACGCAGTATTTT. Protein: CATATAGEVDTQYF.

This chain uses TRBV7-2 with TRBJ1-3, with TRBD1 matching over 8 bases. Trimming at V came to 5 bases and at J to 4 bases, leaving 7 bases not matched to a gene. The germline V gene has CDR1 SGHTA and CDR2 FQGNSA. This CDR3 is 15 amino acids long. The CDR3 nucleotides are TGTGCCAGCAGCCGCTCGACAGGGGCAGGAAACACCATATATTTT. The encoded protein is CASSRSTGAGNTIYF.

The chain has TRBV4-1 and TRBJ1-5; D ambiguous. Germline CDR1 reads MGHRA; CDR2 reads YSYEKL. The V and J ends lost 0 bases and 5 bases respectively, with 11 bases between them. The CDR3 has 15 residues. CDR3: CASSQDPWWDQPQHF. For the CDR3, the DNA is TGCGCCAGCAGCCAAGATCCATGGTGGGATCAGCCCCAGCATTTT.

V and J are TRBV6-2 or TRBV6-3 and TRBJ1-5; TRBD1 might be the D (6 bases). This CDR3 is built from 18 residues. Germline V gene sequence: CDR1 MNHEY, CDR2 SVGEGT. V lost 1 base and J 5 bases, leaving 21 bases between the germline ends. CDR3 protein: CASSYLTAGRGRHQPQHF. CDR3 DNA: TGTGCCAGCAGTTACTTGACAGCGGGGCGGGGGCGTCATCAGCCCCAGCATTTT.

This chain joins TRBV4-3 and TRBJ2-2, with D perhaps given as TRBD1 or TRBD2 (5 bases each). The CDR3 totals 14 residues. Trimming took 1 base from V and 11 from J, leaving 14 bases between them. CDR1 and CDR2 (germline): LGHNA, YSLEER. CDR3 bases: TGCGCCAGCAGCCAAGGGGACCACCTCGGCGAGCTGTTTTTT. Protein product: CASSQGDHLGELFF.

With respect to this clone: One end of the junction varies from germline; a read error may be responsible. CDR3 region: CASSYRRGREETQYF. CDR3 nucleotide sequence: TGTGCTAGCAGCTACCGCAGGGGGCGTGAAGAGACCCAGTACTTC. The genes are TRBV7-7 and TRBJ2-5, with TRBD1 matching over 8 bases. The CDR3 loop spans 15 amino acids. CDR1 SSHAT and CDR2 FNYEAQ come from the germline V gene (reference sequence). Full variable domain (remainder filled in from reference TRBV7-7 and TRBJ2-5): GAGVSQSPRYKVTKRGQDVTLRCDPISSHATLYWYQQALGQGPEFLTYFNYEAQPDKSGLPSDRFSAERPEGSISTLTIQRTEQRDSAMYRCASSYRRGREETQYFGPGTRLLVL.

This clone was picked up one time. CDR3 residues: CASSPRTRSGNTIYF. CDR3 DNA sequence: TGTGCCAGTAGCCCAAGAACACGCTCTGGAAACACCATATATTTT. This chain links TRBV19 with TRBJ1-3, with D unclear. The CDR3 totals 15 residues. The V gene lost 6 bases and the J gene lost 0 bases, with 12 bases spanning the gap. Germline loops: CDR1 LNHDA, CDR2 SQIVND (reference sequence).

CDR3 protein: CASSYSGGRTDTQYF. CDR3 nucleotide sequence: TGTGCCAGCAGTTACTCCGGGGGGCGAACAGATACGCAGTATTTT. V usage is TRBV6-2 or TRBV6-3 and J usage is TRBJ2-3, with D possibly TRBD2 on 7 matching bases. Trimming left V 0 bases short and J 3 bases short, with 10 bases between. This CDR3 is built from 15 residues. Per the germline V gene, CDR1 is MNHEY and CDR2 is SVGEGT.

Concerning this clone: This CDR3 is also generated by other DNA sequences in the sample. The DNA for the CDR3 is TGTGCCAGCAGCTTAGGATCCCGAAATGAGCAGTTCTTC. This encodes CASSLGSRNEQFF. The J gene is TRBJ2-1, the V gene TRBV13, with D hard to call. CDR1 is PRHDT and CDR2 is FYEKMQ in the germline V gene (reference sequence). Trimming removed 0 bases from V and 7 bases from J, with 7 bases in between. The CDR3 is 13 residues long.

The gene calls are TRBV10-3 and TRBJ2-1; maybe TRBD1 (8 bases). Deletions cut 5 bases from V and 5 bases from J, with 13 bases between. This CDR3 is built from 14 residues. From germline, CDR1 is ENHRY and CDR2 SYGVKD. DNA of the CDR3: TGTGCCATCAGTTTACAGGGGGGGCACAATGAGCAGTTCTTC. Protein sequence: CAISLQGGHNEQFF.

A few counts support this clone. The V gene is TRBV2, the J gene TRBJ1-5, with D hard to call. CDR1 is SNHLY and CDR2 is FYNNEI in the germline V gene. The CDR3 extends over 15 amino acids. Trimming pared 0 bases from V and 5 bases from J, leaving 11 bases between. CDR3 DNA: TGTGCCAGCAGTGAAGCCCAAGGTTTCTATCAGCCCCAGCATTTT. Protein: CASSEAQGFYQPQHF.

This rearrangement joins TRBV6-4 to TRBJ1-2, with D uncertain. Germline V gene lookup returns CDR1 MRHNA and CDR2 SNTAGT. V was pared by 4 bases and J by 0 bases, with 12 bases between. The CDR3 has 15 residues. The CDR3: CASSAREGANYGYTF. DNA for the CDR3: TGTGCCAGCAGTGCCCGGGAAGGTGCTAACTATGGCTACACCTTC.

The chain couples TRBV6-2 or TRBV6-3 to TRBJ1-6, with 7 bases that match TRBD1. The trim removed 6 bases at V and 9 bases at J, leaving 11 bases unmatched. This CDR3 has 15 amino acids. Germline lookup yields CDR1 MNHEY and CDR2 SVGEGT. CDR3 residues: CASSSHAGDSSPLHF. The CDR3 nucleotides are TGTGCCAGCAGCTCCCACGCGGGGGACAGTTCACCCCTCCACTTT.

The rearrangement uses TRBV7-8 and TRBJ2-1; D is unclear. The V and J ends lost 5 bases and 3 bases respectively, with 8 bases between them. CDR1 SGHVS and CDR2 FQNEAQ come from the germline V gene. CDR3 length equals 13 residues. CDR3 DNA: TGTGCCAGCAGCAACGCCGACTACAATGAGCAGTTCTTC. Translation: CASSNADYNEQFF.

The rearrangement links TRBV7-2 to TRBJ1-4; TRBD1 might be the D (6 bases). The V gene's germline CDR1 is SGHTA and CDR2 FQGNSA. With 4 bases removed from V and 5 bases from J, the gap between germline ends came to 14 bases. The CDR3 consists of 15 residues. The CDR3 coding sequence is TGTGCCAGCAGCTCCCAGGGGACTAGGAATGAAAAACTGTTTTTT. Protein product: CASSSQGTRNEKLFF.

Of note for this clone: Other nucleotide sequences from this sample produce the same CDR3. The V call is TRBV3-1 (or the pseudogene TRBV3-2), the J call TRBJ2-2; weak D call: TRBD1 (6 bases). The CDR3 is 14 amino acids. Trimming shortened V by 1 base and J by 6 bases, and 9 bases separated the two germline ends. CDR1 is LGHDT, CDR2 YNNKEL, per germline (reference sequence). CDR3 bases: TGTGCCAGCAGCCAAGTAGGGGGATCCGGGGAGCTGTTTTTT. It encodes CASSQVGGSGELFF.

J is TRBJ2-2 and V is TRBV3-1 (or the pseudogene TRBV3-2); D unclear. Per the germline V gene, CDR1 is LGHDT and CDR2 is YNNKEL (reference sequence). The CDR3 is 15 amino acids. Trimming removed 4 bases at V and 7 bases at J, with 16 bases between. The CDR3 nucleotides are TGTGCCAGCAGCCCAAGAACCGGGCCCATCGGGGAGCTGTTTTTT. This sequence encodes CASSPRTGPIGELFF.